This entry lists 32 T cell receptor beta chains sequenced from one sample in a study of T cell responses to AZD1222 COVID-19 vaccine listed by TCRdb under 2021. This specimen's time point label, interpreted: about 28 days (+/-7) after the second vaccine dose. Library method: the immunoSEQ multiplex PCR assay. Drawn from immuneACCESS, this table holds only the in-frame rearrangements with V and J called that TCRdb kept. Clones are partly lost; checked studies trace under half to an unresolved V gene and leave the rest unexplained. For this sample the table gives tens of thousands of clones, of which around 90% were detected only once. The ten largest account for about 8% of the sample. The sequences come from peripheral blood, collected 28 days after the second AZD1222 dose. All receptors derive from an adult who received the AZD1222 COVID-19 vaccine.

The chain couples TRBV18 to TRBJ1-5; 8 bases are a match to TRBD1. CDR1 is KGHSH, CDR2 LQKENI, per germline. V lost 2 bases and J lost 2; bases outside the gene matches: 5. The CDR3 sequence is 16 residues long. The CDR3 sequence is CASSPTDRDGNQPQHF. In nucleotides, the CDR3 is TGTGCCAGCTCACCAACGGACAGGGACGGCAATCAGCCCCAGCATTTT.

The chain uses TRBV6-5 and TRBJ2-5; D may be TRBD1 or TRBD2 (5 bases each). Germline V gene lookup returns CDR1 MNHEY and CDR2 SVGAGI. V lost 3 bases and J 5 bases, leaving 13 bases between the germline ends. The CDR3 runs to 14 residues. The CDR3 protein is CASSYGGPGETQYF. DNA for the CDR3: TGTGCCAGCAGTTATGGGGGACCAGGGGAGACCCAGTACTTC.

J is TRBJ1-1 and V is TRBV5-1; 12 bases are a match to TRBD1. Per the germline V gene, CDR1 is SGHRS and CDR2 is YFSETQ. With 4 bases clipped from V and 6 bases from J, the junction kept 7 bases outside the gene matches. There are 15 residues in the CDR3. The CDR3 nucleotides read TGCGCCAGCAGCCCTGGGACAGGGGGCTCGCCTGAAGCTTTCTTT. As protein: CASSPGTGGSPEAFF. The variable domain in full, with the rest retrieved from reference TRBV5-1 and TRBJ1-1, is KAGVTQTPRYLIKTRGQQVTLSCSPISGHRSVSWYQQTPGQGLQFLFEYFSETQRNKGNFPGRFSGRQFSNSRSEMNVSTLELGDSALYLCASSPGTGGSPEAFFGQGTRLTVV.

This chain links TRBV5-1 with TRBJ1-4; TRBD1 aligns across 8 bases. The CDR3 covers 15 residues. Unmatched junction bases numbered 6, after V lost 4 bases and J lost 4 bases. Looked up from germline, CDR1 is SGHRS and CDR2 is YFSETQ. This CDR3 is CASSQTQGGNEKLFF. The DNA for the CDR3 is TGCGCCAGCAGCCAGACACAGGGGGGTAATGAAAAACTGTTTTTT.

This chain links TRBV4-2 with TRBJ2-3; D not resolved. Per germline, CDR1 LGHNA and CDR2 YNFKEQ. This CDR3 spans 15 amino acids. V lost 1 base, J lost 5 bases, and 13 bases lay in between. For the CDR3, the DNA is TGTGCCAGCAGCCAAGGAGACCCTATTGGAGATACGCAGTATTTT. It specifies CASSQGDPIGDTQYF.

CDR3 loop: CASSSGQSQETQYF. Written as DNA, the CDR3 is TGTGCCAGCAGTTCGGGACAGTCCCAAGAGACCCAGTACTTC. The rearrangement uses TRBV28 and TRBJ2-5, with 7 bases lining up with TRBD1. The CDR3 has 14 residues. Trimming at V came to 4 bases and at J to 1 base, leaving 3 bases not matched to a gene. CDR1 MDHEN and CDR2 SYDVKM come from the germline V gene.

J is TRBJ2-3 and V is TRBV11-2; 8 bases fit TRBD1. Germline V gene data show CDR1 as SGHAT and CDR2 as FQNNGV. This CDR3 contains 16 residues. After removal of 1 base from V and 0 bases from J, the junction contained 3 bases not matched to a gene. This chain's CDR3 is CASSLVQGDSTDTQYF. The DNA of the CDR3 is TGTGCCAGCAGCTTAGTACAGGGGGATAGCACAGATACGCAGTATTTT.

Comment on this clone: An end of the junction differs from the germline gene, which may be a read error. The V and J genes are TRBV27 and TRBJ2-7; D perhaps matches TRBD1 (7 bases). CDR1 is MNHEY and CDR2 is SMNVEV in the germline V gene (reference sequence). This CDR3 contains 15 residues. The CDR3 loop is CASSQGSPAQGGQNF. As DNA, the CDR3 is TGTGCCAGCAGTCAGGGGAGCCCGGCGCAGGGGGGACAGAACTTC.

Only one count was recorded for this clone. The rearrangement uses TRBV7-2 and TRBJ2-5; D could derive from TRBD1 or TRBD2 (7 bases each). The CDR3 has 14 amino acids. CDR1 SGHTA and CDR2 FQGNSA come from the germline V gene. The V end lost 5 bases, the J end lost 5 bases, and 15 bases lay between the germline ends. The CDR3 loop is CASSARQGGETQYF. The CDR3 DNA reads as TGTGCCAGCAGCGCCCGACAGGGAGGGGAGACCCAGTACTTC.

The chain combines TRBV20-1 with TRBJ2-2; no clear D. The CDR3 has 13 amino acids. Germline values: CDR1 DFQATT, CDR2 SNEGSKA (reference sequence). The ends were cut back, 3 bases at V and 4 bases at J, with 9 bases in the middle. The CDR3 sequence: CSASHPVTGELFF. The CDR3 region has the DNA TGCAGTGCTAGTCATCCTGTCACCGGGGAGCTGTTTTTT.

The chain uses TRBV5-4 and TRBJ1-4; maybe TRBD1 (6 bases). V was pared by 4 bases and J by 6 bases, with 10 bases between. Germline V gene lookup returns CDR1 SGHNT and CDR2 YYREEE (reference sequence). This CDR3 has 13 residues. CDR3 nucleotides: TGTGCCAGCAGCCACAACAGGGATGAAAAACTGTTTTTT. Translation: CASSHNRDEKLFF.

CDR3 DNA sequence: TGTGCCAGCAGCACCACAGGGACCCCCTACAATGAGCAGTTCTTC. Translation: CASSTTGTPYNEQFF. The genes are TRBV7-9 and TRBJ2-1; D may be TRBD1 (6 bases). The germline V gene has CDR1 SEHNR and CDR2 FQNEAQ (reference sequence). There are 15 residues in the CDR3. The V and J ends lost 5 bases and 2 bases respectively, with 13 bases between them.

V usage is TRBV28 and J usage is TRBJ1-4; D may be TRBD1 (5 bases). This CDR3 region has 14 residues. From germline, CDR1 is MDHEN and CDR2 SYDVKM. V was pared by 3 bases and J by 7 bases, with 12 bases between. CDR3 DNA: TGTGCCAGCAGTTTGGGGCAGGGAGGTGAAAAACTGTTTTTT. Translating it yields CASSLGQGGEKLFF.

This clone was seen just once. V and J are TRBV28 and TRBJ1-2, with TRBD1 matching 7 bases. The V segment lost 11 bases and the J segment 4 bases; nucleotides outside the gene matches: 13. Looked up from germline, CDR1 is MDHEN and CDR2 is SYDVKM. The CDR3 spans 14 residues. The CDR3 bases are TGTGCCTCCTTCCCACAGGGGTTTTTCTATGGCTACACCTTC. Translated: CASFPQGFFYGYTF.

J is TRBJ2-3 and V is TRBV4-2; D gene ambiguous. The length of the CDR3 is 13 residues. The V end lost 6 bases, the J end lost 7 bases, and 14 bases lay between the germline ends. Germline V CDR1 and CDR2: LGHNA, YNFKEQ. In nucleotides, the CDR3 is TGTGCCAGCAGTGAATCATATGGGAATACGCAGTATTTT. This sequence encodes CASSESYGNTQYF.

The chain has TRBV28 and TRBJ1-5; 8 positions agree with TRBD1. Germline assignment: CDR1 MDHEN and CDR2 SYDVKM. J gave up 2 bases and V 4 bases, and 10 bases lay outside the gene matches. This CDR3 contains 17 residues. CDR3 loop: CASSSLQAGGGNQPQHF. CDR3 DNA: TGTGCCAGCAGTTCTCTCCAGGCAGGGGGCGGCAATCAGCCCCAGCATTTT.

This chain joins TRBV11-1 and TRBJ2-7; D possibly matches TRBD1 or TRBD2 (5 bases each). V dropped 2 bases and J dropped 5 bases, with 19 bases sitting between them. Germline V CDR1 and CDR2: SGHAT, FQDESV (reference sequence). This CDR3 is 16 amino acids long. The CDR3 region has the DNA TGTGCCAGCAGCTTAAGCTCGGCACAGGTCGGGGACGAGCAGTACTTC. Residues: CASSLSSAQVGDEQYF.

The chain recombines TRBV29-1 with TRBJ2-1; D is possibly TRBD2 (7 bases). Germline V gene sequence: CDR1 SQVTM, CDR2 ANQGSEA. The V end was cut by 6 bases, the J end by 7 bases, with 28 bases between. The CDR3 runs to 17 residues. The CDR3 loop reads CSVGARGGSGFENEQFF. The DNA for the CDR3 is TGCAGCGTGGGGGCTCGGGGCGGGAGTGGATTTGAGAATGAGCAGTTCTTC.

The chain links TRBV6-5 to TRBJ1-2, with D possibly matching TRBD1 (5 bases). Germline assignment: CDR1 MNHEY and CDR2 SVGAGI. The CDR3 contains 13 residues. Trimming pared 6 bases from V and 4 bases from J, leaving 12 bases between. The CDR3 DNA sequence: TGTGCCAGCAGGCCCGGGACCATCTATGGCTACACCTTC. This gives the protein CASRPGTIYGYTF.

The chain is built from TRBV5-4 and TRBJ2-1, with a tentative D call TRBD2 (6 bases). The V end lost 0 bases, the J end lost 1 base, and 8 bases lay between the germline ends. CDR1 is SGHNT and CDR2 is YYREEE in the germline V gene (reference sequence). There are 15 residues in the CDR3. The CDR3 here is CASSLDGGSYNEQFF. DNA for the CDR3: TGTGCCAGCAGCTTGGACGGGGGTTCCTACAATGAGCAGTTCTTC.

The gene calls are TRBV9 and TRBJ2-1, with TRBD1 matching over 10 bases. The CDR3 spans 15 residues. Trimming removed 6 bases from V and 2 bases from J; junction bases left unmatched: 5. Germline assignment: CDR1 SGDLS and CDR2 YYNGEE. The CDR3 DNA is TGTGCCAGCACCCCCGGGACAGGGGCCTACAATGAGCAGTTCTTC. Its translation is CASTPGTGAYNEQFF.

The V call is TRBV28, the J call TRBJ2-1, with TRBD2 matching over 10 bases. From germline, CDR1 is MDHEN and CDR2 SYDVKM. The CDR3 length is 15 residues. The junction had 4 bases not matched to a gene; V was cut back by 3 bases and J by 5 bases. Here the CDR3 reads CASSFPGLADNEQFF. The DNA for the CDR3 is TGTGCCAGCAGTTTTCCCGGACTAGCGGACAATGAGCAGTTCTTC. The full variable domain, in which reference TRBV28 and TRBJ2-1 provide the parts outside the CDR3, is DVKVTQSSRYLVKRTGEKVFLECVQDMDHENMFWYRQDPGLGLRLIYFSYDVKMKEKGDIPEGYSVSREKKERFSLILESASTNQTSMYLCASSFPGLADNEQFFGPGTRLTVL.

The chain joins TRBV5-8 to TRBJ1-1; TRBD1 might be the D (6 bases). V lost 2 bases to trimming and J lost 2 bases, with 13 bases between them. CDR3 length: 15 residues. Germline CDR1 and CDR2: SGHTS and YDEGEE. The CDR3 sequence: CASSFRGTYNTEAFF. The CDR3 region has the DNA TGTGCCAGCAGCTTTAGGGGGACCTATAACACTGAAGCTTTCTTT.

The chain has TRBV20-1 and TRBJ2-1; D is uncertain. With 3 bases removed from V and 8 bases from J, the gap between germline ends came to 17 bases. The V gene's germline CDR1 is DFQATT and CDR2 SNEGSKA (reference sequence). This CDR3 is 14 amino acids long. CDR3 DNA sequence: TGCAGTGCTAGTGCCCCCCCTCTGATGGATGAGCAGTTCTTC. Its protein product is CSASAPPLMDEQFF.

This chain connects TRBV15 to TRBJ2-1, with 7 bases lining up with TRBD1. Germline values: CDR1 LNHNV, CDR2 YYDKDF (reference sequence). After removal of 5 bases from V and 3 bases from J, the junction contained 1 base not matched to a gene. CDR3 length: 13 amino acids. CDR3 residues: CATSRDSYNEQFF. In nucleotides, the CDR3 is TGTGCCACCAGCCGGGACAGCTACAATGAGCAGTTCTTC.

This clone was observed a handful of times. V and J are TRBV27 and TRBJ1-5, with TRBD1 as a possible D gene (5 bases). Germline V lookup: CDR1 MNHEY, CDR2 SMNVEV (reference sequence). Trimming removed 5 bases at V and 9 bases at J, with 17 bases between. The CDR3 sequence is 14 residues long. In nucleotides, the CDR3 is TGTGCCAGCAGTCCGACAGTTGGGACGAGGCCCCAGCATTTT. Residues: CASSPTVGTRPQHF.

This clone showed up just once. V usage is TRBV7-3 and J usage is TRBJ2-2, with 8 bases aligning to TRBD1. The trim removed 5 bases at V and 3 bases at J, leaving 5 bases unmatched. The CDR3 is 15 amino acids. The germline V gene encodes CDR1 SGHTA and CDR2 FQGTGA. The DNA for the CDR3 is TGTGCCAGCAGCCGGGACAGGACAGACACCGGGGAGCTGTTTTTT. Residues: CASSRDRTDTGELFF.

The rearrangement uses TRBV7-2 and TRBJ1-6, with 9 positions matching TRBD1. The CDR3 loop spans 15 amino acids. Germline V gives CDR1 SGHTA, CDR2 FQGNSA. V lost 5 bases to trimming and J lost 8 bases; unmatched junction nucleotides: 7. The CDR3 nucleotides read TGTGCCAGCAGCGTACAGGGGGCAAAGGATTCACCCCTCCACTTT. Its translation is CASSVQGAKDSPLHF.

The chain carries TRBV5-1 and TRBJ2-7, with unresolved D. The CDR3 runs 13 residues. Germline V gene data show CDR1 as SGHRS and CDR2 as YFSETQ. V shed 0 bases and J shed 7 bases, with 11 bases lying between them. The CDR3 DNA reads TGCGCCAGCAGCTTGGGGTCGGGTTTTGAGCAGTACTTC. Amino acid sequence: CASSLGSGFEQYF.

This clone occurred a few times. CDR3 in DNA: TGTGCCAGCAGCGATCAAGGACGGTCCGGGGAGCTGTTTTTT. Translated: CASSDQGRSGELFF. V is TRBV11-2 and J is TRBJ2-2, with unresolved D. CDR1 and CDR2 (germline): SGHAT, FQNNGV. CDR3 length equals 14 residues. Trimming removed 5 bases at V and 6 bases at J, with 13 bases between.

CDR3 loop: CASSFRVPRGNEQFF. The DNA of the CDR3 is TGTGCCAGCAGTTTCCGGGTCCCCAGGGGGAATGAGCAGTTCTTC. The chain employs TRBV7-2 and TRBJ2-1; TRBD1 matches 7 bases. This CDR3 has 15 amino acids. The V gene end was trimmed by 6 bases and the J gene end by 7 bases; junction bases not matched to a gene: 12. The germline gives CDR1 SGHTA, CDR2 FQGNSA.

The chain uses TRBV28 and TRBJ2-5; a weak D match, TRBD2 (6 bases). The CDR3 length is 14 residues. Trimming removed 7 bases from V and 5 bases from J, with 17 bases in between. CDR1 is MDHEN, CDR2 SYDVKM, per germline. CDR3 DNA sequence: TGTGCCAGCACCCCGGCGGCGGGAAGGGAGACCCAGTACTTC. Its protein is CASTPAAGRETQYF. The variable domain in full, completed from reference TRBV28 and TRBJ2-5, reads DVKVTQSSRYLVKRTGEKVFLECVQDMDHENMFWYRQDPGLGLRLIYFSYDVKMKEKGDIPEGYSVSREKKERFSLILESASTNQTSMYLCASTPAAGRETQYFGPGTRLLVL.